This T cell receptor (beta chain) was recovered during a study of T-cell reconstitution after alpha-beta-depleted transplantation in children. With respect to this clonotype: What it recognizes is unknown.

Trimming shortened V by 4 bases and J by 3 bases, and 11 bases separated the two germline ends. Germline CDR1 is SGHDT and CDR2 is YYEEEE. The CDR3 is made up of 14 amino acids. As it was prepared, the TCRbeta library received unique molecular identifiers. TCRdb fed the PCR reads into MiXCR, producing one record per CDR3 protein. The sample includes 100,000 to 120,000 distinct CDR3 sequences, 5.5% to 6.5% of them seen just once. Broader study findings: Counts and diversity of T cells one year after transplant came mostly from newly produced T cells. Reportedly, roughly two months post-transplant, alpha-beta T cells arose from several hundred expanded graft clones.

The chain links TRBV5-6 to TRBJ1-5; no definite D call. The clonotype comes from a male patient between 2 and 10 years old who had a stem cell transplant for acute lymphoblastic leukemia, so the T cells may come from the graft donor. The sequences come from PBMCs, mostly from graft donor cells, collected 360 days after TCRalphabeta/CD19-depleted stem cell transplant. In DNA, the CDR3 is TGTGCCAGCAGCCCCTCGGGGTTCAATCAGCCCCAGCATTTT. Translating it yields CASSPSGFNQPQHF.